The clone carrying this T cell receptor beta chain has only one observation. Its cognate antigen is unknown. The data are from a study of CD8+ T cells in alopecia areata. Study at large: The drug, oral tofacitinib, was given to treated patients at 5 to 10 mg twice daily. Study-level results: Across lesional scalp, and particularly alopecia totalis/universalis, clonality surpassed that of normal scalp. Administration of tofacitinib significantly diminished scalp clonality and expanded CD8+ clones within the top 100.

Specified treatment: oral pan-JAK inhibitor, 5-10 mg twice daily. RNA, once extracted, was reverse transcribed into cDNA for use as the sequencing template. The assay was immunoSEQ multiplex PCR, and TCRdb's table has in-frame clones only and misses some. The table shows 60,000 to 90,000 clones, with around 60% occurring only once. CDR3 length: 14 amino acids. With 2 bases removed from V and 5 bases from J, the gap between germline ends came to 12 bases. In germline, CDR1 is SGHVS, CDR2 FQNEAQ. The clonotype comes from a human donor with alopecia areata. The sequencing here drew on CD8+ T cells sorted from blood, taken at week 24, from a patient treated with tofacitinib. The chain carries TRBV7-8 and TRBJ1-2, with D tentatively TRBD1 (5 bases). As DNA, the CDR3 is TGTGCCAGCAGCTTAATAAACGGGGGTTATGGCTACACCTTC. It translates to CASSLINGGYGYTF.